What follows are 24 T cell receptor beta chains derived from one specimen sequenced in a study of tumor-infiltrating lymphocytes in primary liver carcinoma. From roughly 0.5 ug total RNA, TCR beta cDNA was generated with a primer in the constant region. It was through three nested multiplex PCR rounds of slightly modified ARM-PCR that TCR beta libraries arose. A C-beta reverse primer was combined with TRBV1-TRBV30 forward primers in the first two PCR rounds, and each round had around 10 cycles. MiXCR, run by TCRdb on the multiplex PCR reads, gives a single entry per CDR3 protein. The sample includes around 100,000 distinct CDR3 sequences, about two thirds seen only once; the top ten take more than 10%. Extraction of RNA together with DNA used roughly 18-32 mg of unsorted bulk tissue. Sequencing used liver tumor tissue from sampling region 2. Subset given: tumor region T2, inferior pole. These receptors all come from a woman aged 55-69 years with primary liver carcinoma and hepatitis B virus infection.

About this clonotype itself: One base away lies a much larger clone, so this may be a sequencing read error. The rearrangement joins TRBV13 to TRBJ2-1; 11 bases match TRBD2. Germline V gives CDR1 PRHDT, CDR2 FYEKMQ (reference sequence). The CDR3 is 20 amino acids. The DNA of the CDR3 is TGTGCCAGCAGCTTAACCCTACTAGCGGGAGAGCGGAGCTCCTACAGTGAGCAGTTCTTC. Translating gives CASSLTLLAGERSSYSEQFF.

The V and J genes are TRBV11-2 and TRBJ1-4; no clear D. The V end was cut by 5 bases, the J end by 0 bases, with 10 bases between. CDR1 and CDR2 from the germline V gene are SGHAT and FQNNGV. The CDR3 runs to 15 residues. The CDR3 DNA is TGTGCCAGCAGCCCGAGGCCCGCAACTAATGAAAAACTGTTTTTT. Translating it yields CASSPRPATNEKLFF.

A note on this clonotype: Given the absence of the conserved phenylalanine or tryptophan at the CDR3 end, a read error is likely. The CDR3 loop reads CASSQAVGARDTQYS. CDR3 bases: TGCGCCAGTAGCCAAGCGGTCGGGGCTCGGGATACGCAGTATTCT. The rearrangement joins TRBV4-1 to TRBJ2-3; tentatively, D is TRBD1 or TRBD2 (5 bases each). Per germline, CDR1 MGHRA and CDR2 YSYEKL. The CDR3 loop spans 15 amino acids.

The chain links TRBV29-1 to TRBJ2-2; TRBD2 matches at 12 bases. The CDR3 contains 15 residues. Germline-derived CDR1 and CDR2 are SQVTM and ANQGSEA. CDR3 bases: TGCGGCGCCCGGACTAGCGGGACTGACACCGGGGAGCTGTTTTTT. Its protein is CGARTSGTDTGELFF.

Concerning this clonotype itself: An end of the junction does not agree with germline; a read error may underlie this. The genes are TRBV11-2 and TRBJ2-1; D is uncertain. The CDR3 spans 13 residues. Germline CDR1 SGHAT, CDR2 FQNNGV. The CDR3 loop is CTSIFEQYKEQFF. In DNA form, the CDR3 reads TGTACCAGCATCTTTGAACAGTACAAAGAGCAGTTCTTC.

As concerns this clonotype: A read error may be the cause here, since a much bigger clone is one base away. The CDR3 reads CTSSVGSTDTQYF. Here the CDR3 DNA reads TGCACCAGCAGTGTCGGGAGTACAGATACGCAGTATTTT. This chain joins TRBV10-1 and TRBJ2-3, with D maybe TRBD2 (6 bases). This CDR3 has 13 residues. Germline V gene lookup returns CDR1 WNHNN and CDR2 SYGVQD (reference sequence).

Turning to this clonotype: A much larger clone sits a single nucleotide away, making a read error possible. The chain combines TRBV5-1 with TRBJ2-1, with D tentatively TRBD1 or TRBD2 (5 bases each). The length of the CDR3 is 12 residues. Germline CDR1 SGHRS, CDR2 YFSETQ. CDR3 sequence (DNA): TGCGCCAGCGGGACGGACAACAATAAGCAGTTCTTC. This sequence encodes CASGTDNNKQFF.

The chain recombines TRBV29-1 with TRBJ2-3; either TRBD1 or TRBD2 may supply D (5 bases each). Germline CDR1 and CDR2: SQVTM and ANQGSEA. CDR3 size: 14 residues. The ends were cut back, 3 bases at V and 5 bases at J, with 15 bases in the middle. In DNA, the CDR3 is TGCAGCGTTGAGGATCCCAAGAGGGGAGATACGCAGTATTTT. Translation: CSVEDPKRGDTQYF.

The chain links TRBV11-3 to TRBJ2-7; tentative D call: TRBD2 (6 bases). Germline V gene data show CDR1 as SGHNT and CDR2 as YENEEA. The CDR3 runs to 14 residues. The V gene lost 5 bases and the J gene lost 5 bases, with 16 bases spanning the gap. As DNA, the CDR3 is TGTGCCAGCAGCATAAGCAGACGGGAGCACGAGCAGTACTTC. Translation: CASSISRREHEQYF.

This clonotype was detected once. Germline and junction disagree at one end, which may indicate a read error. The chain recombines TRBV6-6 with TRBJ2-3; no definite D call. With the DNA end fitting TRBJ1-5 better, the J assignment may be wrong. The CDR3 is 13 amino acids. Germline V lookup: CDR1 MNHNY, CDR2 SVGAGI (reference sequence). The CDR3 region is CASSYDGSDTQHF. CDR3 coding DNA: TGTGCGAGCAGTTACGACGGTTCGGATACGCAGCATTTT.

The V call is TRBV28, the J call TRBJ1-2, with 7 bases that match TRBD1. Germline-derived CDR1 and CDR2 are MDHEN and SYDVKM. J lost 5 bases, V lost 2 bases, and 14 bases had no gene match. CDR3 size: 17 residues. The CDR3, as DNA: TGTGCCAGCAGTTTAGAGGCCAGGGGGGATTTAGTGTATGGCTACACCTTC. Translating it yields CASSLEARGDLVYGYTF.

CDR3 DNA: TGTGCCAGCAGTTTTCGACAGGCGCCGTCGGAGACCCAGTACTTC. Protein product: CASSFRQAPSETQYF. This chain uses TRBV7-8 with TRBJ2-5, with D possibly matching TRBD1 (6 bases). This CDR3 contains 15 residues. Germline lookup yields CDR1 SGHVS and CDR2 FQNEAQ. V lost 6 bases and J 5 bases, leaving 19 bases between the germline ends.

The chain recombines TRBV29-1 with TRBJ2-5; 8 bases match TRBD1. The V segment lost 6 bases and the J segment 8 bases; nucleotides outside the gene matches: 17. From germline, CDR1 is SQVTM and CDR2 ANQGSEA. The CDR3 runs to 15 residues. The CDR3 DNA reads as TGCAGCGTAACCACAGGGGGGACTGCCAAAAAAACCCAGTACTTC. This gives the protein CSVTTGGTAKKTQYF. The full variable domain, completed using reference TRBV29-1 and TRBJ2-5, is SAVISQKPSRDICQRGTSLTIQCQVDSQVTMMFWYRQQPGQSLTLIATANQGSEATYESGFVIDKFPISRPNLTFSTLTVSNMSPEDSSIYLCSVTTGGTAKKTQYFGPGTRLLVL.

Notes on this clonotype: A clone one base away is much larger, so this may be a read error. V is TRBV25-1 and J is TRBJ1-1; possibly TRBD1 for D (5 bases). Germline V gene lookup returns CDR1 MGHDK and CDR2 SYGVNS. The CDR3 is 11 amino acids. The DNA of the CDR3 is TGTACCAGCAATTCCGGGACCAAAGCTTTCTTT. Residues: CTSNSGTKAFF.

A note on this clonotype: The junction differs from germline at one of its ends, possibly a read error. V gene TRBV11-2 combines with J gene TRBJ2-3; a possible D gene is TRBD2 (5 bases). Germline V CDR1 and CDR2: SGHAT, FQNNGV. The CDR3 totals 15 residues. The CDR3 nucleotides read TGTGCCAGCAAGCCGACGGTGTCTAGCATAGATACGCAGTATTTT. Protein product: CASKPTVSSIDTQYF.

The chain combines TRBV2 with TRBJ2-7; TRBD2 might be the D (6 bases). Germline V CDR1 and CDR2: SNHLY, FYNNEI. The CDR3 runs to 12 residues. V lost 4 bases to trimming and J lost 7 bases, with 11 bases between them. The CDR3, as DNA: TGTGCCAGCAGTGTAACCGCGGGAGAGCAGTACTTC. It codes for CASSVTAGEQYF.

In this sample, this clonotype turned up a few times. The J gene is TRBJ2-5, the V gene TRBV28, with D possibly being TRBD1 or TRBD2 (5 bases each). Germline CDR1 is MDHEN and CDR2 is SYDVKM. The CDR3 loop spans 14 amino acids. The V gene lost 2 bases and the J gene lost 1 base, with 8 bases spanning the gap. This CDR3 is CASSLGDGQETQYF. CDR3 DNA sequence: TGTGCCAGCAGTTTAGGGGACGGCCAAGAGACCCAGTACTTC. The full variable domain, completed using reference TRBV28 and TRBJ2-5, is DVKVTQSSRYLVKRTGEKVFLECVQDMDHENMFWYRQDPGLGLRLIYFSYDVKMKEKGDIPEGYSVSREKKERFSLILESASTNQTSMYLCASSLGDGQETQYFGPGTRLLVL.

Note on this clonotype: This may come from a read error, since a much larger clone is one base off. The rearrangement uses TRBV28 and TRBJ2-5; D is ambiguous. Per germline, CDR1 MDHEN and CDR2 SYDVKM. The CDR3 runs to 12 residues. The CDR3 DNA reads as TGTGCCAACAGTTACAATTCGGAGACCCAGTACTTC. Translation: CANSYNSETQYF.

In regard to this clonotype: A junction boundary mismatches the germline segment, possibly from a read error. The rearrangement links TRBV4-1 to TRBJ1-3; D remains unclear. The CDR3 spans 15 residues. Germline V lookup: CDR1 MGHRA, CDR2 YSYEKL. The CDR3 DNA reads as TGCGCCAGCAGCCATGATCGTCGCGTAGGAAACACCATGTATTTT. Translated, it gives CASSHDRRVGNTMYF.

The CDR3 sequence is CASSSDRIAYEQYF. CDR3 DNA: TGTGCCAGCAGCTCGGACAGGATAGCCTACGAGCAGTACTTC. The chain uses TRBV11-2 and TRBJ2-7; TRBD1 aligns across 7 bases. The ends lost 4 bases at V and 2 bases at J; junction bases unmatched: 5. The CDR3 covers 14 residues. Germline lookup yields CDR1 SGHAT and CDR2 FQNNGV.

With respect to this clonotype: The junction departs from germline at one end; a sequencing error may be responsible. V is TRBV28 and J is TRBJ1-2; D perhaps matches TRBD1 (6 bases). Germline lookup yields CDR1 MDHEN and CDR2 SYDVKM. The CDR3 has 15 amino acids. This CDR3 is CATSFSRGFDYGYTF. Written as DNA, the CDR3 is TGTGCCACCAGTTTCTCCAGGGGCTTTGACTATGGCTACACCTTC.

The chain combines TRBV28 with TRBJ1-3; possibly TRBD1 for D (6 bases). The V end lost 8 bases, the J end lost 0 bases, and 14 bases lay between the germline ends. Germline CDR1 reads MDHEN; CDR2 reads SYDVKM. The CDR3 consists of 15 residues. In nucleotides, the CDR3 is TGTGCCAGCGGGGGGTGGGACAACTCTGGAAACACCATATATTTT. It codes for CASGGWDNSGNTIYF.

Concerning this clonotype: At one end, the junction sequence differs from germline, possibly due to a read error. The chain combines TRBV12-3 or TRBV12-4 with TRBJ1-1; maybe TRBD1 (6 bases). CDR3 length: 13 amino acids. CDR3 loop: CASSLAGGAEDFF. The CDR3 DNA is TGTGCCAGCAGTTTAGCAGGGGGGGCTGAAGATTTCTTT.

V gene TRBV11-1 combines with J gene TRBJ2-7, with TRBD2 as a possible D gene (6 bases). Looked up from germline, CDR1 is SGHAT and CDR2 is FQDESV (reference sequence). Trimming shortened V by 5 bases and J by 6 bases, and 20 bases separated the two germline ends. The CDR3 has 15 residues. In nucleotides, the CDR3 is TGTGCCAGCAGCCCCCGGACGGTAGGACTACGCGAGCAGTACTTC. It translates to CASSPRTVGLREQYF.